This TCR beta chain was captured by sequencing in a study of CD8+CD57+ T cells in acquired aplastic anemia. Trimming took off 3 bases at V and 2 bases at J, with 17 bases between the two ends. The CDR3 runs to 17 residues. Germline V gives CDR1 SNHLY, CDR2 FYNNEI. This clonotype was seen repeatedly, ten times or more. Genomic DNA constituted the template upon which TCR beta VDJ and CDR3 profiling was performed. MiXCR was run by TCRdb on the reads, yielding one entry per CDR3 protein. Of about 220,000 distinct CDR3 sequences in the sample, 30% to 35% were seen once. Input material: sorted CD4+, CD8+, or CD8+CD57+ T cells (not recorded which) from PBMCs. This TCR was sampled from a human donor in good health, serving as a control. This sequence joins TRBV2 and TRBJ1-5, with D perhaps matching TRBD1 (5 bases). The CDR3 is CASSDGVGGVRNQPQHF. DNA of the CDR3: TGTGCCAGCAGTGACGGGGTGGGGGGTGTACGCAATCAGCCCCAGCATTTT.